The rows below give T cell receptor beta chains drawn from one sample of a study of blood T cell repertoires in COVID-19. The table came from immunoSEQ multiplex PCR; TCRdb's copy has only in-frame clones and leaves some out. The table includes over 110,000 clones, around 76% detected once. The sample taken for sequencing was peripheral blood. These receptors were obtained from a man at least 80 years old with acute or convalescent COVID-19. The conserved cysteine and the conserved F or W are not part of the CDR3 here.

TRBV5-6 ASSLVGFWQKETQY
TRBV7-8 ASSPGQQETQY
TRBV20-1 SASSPSRSSNQPQH
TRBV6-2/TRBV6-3 ASSYLSGGGTDTQY
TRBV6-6 ASSYRVDEKLF
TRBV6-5 ASVGGLAEAF
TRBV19 ASSPVPGRYEQY
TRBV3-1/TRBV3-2 ASSNSGGTDTQY
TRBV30 ACQIDSSDQPQH
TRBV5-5 ASSEHSGNTIY
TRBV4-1 ASSQEGLFLTDTQY
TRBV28 ASSPTHPGQASYGDT
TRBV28 ASSFSGTGGNQPQH
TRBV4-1 ASSQGPGQGIYNEQF
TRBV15 ATSRGLEAF
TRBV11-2 ASSLDSGGGNEQF
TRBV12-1 ASSKTGGRNSGANVLT
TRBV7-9 ASSLRQGRSGANVLT
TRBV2 ASAGTGVTGELF
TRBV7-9 ASSLAGTPQSGYT
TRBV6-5 ASAQDSSTDTQY
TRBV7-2 ASSLVWLAGDTQY
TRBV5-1 ASSLAARPGMNTEAF
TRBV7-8 ASSLKRGTEAF
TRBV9 ASRGQGNTEAF
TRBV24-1 ATSDLRDREETQY
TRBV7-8 ASSPYSGQGSTQY
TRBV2 ASSRQSSYNEQF
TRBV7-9 ASSLDRGRNGYT
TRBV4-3 ASSQDGRTQAF
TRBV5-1 ASSLAQGFETQY
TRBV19 ASSQGTGGGSGANVLT
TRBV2 ASSRDRGLREQY
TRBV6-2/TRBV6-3 ASSSPNRGPYEQY
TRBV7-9 ASSLGMASYGYT
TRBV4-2 ASSQPDRVTEKLF
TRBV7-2 ASSLEVTQAQY
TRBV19 ASSIAGFRTDTQY
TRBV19 ASSIARGLDQPQH
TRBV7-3 ASSLGPGLQSNEQF
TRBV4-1 ASSQETTEAF
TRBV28 ASSFHGTLHNYGYT
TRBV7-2 ASSLDSGNTIY
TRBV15 ATSRDLADRETQY
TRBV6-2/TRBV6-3 ASSPGYRGETQY
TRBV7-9 ASSIRGFGNTEAF
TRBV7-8 ASSPGQLNTEAF